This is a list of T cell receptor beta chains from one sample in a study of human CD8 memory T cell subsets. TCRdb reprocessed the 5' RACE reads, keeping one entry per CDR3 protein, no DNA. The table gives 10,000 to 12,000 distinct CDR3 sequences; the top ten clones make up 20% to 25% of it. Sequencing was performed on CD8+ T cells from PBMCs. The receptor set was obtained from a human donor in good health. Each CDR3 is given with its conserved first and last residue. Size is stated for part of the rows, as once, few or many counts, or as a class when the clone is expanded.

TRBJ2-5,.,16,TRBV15,CATSRDSSVFKETQYF
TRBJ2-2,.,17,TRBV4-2,CASSPPKGPPPTGELFF
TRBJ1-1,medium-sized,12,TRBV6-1,CASSPTNTEAFF
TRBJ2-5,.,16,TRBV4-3,CASSLSPGRGEETQYF
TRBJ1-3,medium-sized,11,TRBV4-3,CASSQGNTIYF
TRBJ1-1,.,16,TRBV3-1,CASSQGGALMNTEAFF
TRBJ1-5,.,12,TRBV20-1,CSAWQGSQPQHF
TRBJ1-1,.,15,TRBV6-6,CASSYSSPGNTEAFF
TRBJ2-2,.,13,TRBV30,CAWSPILTGELFF
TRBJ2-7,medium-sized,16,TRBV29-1,CSVEGLPGQGEYEQYF
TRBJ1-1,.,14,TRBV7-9,CASSLQSRGTEAFF
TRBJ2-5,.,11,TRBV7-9,CASSFAETQYF
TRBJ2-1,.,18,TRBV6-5,CASSYFRTATGHDNEQFF
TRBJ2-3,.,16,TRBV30,CAWTPFTGRGTDTQYF
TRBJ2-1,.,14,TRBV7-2,CASSQSAGYNEQFF
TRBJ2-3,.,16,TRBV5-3,CARSRGGALSTDTQYF
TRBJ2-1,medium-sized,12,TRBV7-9,CASSLRSNEQFF
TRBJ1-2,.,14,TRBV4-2,CASSQDRGADGYTF
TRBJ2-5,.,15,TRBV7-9,CASSLAGTGLETQYF